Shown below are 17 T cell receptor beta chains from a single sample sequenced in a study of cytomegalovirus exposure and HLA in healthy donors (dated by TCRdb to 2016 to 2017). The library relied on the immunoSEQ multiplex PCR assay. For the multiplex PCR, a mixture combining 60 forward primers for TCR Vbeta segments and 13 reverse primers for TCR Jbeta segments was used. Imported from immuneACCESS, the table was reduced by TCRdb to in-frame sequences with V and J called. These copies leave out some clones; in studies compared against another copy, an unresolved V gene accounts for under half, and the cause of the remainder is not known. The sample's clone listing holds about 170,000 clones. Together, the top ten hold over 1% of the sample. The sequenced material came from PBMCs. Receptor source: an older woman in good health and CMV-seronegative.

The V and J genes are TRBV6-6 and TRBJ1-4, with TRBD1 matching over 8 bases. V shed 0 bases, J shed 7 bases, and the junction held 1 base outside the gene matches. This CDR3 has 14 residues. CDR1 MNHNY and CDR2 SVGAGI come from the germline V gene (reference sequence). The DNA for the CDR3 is TGTGCCAGCAGTTACTCAGGACAGGGTGAAAAACTGTTTTTT. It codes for CASSYSGQGEKLFF.

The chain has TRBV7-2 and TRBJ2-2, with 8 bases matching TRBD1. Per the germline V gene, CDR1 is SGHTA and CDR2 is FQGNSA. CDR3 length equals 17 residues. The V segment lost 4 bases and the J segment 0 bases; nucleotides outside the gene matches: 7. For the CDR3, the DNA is TGTGCCAGCAGCTCTACAGGGGGGAGAACGAACACCGGGGAGCTGTTTTTT. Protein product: CASSSTGGRTNTGELFF.

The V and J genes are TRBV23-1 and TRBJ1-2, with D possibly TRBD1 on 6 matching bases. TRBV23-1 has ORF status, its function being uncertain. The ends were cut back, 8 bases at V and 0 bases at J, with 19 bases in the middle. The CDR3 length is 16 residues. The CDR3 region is CASAPGTSRANYGYTF. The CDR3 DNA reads TGCGCCAGCGCCCCAGGGACATCTAGGGCTAACTATGGCTACACCTTC.

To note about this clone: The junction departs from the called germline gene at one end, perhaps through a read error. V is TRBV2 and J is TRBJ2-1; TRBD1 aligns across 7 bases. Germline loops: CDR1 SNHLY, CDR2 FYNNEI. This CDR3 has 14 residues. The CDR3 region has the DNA TGTGCCAGCATTGAAGACAGGGCATGCAATGAGCAGTTCTTC. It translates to CASIEDRACNEQFF.

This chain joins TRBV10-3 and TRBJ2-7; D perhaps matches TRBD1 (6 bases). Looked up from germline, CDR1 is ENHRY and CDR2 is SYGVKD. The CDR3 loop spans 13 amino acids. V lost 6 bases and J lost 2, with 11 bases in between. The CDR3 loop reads CAISPGQPYEQYF. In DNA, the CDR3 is TGTGCCATCAGCCCCGGACAGCCCTACGAGCAGTACTTC.

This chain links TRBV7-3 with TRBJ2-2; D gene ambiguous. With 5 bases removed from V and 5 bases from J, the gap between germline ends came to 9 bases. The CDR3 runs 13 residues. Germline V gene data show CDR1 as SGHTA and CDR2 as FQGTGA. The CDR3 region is CASSPTQTGELFF. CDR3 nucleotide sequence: TGTGCCAGCAGCCCCACTCAAACCGGGGAGCTGTTTTTT. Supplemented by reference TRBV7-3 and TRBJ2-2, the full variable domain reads GAGVSQTPSNKVTEKGKYVELRCDPISGHTALYWYRQSLGQGPEFLIYFQGTGAADDSGLPNDRFFAVRPEGSVSTLKIQRTERGDSAVYLCASSPTQTGELFFGEGSRLTVL.

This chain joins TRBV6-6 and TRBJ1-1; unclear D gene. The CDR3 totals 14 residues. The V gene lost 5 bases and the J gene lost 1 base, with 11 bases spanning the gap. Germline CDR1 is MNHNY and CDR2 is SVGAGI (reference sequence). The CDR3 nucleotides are TGTGCCAGCAGTCGAGGAGGAGAGAACACTGAAGCTTTCTTT. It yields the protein CASSRGGENTEAFF.

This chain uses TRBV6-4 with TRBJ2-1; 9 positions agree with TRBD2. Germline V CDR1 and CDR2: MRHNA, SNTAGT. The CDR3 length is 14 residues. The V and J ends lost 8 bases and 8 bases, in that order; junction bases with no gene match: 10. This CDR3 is CASSLIAGEDEQFF. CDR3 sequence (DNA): TGTGCCAGCTCCCTAATAGCGGGAGAGGATGAGCAGTTCTTC.

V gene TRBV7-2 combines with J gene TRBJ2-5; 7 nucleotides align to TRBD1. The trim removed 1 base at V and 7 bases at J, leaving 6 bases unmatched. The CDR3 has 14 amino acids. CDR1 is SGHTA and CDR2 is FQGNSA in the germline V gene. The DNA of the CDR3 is TGTGCCAGCAGCTTAGTAGGACAGGCAGGGACCCAGTACTTC. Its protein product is CASSLVGQAGTQYF. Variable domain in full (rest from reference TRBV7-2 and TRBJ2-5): GAGVSQSPSNKVTEKGKDVELRCDPISGHTALYWYRQSLGQGLEFLIYFQGNSAPDKSGLPSDRFSAERTGGSVSTLTIQRTQQEDSAVYLCASSLVGQAGTQYFGPGTRLLVL.

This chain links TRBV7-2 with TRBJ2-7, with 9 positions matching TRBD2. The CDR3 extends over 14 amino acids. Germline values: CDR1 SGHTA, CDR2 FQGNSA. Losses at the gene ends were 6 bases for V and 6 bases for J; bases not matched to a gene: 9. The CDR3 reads CASSVTSGLAEQYF. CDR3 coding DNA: TGTGCCAGCAGTGTGACTAGCGGTTTAGCCGAGCAGTACTTC.

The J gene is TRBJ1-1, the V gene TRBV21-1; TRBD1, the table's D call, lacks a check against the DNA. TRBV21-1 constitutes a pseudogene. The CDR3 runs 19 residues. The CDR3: CASSPYRAAYDTLNTEAFF. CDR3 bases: TGTGCCAGCAGCCCCTACAGGGCCGCATACGACACCTTGAACACTGAAGCTTTCTTT.

DNA for the CDR3: TGTGCCAGCAGTTACAGCGCGGTACGGAATCAGCCCCAGCATTTT. This gives the protein CASSYSAVRNQPQHF. The chain combines TRBV6-6 with TRBJ1-5; D remains ambiguous. V was trimmed by 2 bases and J by 4 bases, leaving 12 bases between them. The CDR3 is made up of 15 amino acids. The germline gives CDR1 MNHNY, CDR2 SVGAGI (reference sequence).

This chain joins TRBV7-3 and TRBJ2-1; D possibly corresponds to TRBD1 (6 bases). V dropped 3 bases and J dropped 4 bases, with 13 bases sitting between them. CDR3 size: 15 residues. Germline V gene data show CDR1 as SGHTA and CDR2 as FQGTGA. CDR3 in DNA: TGTGCCAGCAGCTTTGGTCCAGGGGATTACAATGAGCAGTTCTTC. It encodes CASSFGPGDYNEQFF.

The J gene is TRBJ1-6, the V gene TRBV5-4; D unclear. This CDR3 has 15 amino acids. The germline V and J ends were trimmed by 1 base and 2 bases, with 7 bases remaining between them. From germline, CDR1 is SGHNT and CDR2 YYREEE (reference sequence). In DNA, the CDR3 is TGTGCCAGCAGCTTGCGGAGCCCCTATAATTCACCCCTCCACTTT. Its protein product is CASSLRSPYNSPLHF.

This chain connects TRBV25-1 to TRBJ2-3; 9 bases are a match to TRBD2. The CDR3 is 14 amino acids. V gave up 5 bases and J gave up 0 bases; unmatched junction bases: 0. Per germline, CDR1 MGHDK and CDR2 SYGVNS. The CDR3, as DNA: TGTGCCAGCAGTCTAGCGGGGAGCACAGATACGCAGTATTTT. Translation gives CASSLAGSTDTQYF.

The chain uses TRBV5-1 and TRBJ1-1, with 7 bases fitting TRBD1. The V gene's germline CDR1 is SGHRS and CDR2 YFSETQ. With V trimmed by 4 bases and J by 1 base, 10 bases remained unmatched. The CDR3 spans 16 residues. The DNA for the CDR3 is TGCGCCAGCAGCCCCAACCCGGGACAGAAGAACACTGAAGCTTTCTTT. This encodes CASSPNPGQKNTEAFF.

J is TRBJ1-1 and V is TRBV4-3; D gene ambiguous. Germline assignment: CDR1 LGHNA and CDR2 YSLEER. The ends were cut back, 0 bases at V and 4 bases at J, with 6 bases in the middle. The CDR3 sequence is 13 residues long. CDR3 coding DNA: TGCGCCAGCAGCCAAGAGTTCGGCACTGAAGCTTTCTTT. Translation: CASSQEFGTEAFF.